This TCR beta chain was retrieved from a study of T cell responses to AZD1222 COVID-19 vaccine. Study-wide results and limits: Reportedly, nearly half of unique spike TCRs recognized epitopes outside B.1.351/B.1.1.7 mutations.

For this clone: Its antigen is not known.

Germline CDR1 reads MGHRA; CDR2 reads YSYEKL. The CDR3 length is 16 residues. Trimming took 1 base from V and 0 from J, leaving 12 bases between them. Clones were read by immunoSEQ multiplex PCR, and TCRdb kept only the in-frame ones, dropping some. The sample holds 130,000 to 150,000 clones, just over 90% seen once. Sequencing used peripheral blood, obtained on day 0 of AZD1222 vaccination. The sequence was obtained from an adult in good health. The chain carries TRBV4-1 and TRBJ1-1, with a weak D call TRBD1 (6 bases). The CDR3 nucleotides read TGCGCCAGCAGCCAAGGACAGGTTATAGTGAACACTGAAGCTTTCTTT. Its protein is CASSQGQVIVNTEAFF.